The clone carrying this T cell receptor beta chain was picked up many times. No antigen is known for it. The sample is drawn from a study of spatial heterogeneity in lung cancer. Study observations and caveats: There were more appearances of ubiquitous expanded tumor TCRs in blood at resection than at follow-up.

TCRdb passed the 5' RACE reads through MiXCR, listing each CDR3 protein once. The repertoire has tens of thousands of distinct CDR3 sequences, under 8.5% of them found once; the top ten carry under 8%. As for time point: sample taken at primary tumor resection. Some 72 TRACERx patients with early, untreated non-small cell lung cancer donated samples. TCRs were sequenced from unsorted whole RNA of tumor, nontumor lung or PBMC. V lost 7 bases and J lost 0, with 13 bases in between. The CDR3 loop spans 15 amino acids. Germline V CDR1 and CDR2: SNHLY, FYNNEI. Here the sequenced sample was PBMCs, taken at surgery. J is TRBJ1-5 and V is TRBV2; the D gene is possibly TRBD1 (6 bases). This TCR came from a male donor with early-stage non-small cell lung cancer. The CDR3 region is CASTTGGYSNQPQHF. In DNA form, the CDR3 reads TGTGCCAGCACCACCGGGGGCTATAGCAATCAGCCCCAGCATTTT.